A single T cell receptor beta chain is shown here with its context. Data came from immunoSEQ multiplex PCR; TCRdb stores just in-frame clones and leaves some out. The sample includes roughly 120,000 clones, about nine tenths of them seen just once. This sample is drawn from a study of blood T cell repertoires in COVID-19. This clonotype originated in a man aged 55 to 70 with COVID-19, enrolled during active disease. What was sequenced was peripheral blood.

CDR3 in amino acids: CASSLAGQGGEKLFF. For the CDR3, the DNA is TGTGCCAGCAGCTTAGCGGGGCAGGGAGGCGAAAAACTGTTTTTT. The genes are TRBV7-9 and TRBJ1-4; tentative D call: TRBD1 (5 bases). Germline loops: CDR1 SEHNR, CDR2 FQNEAQ (reference sequence). CDR3 length: 15 amino acids. The ends were cut back, 0 bases at V and 8 bases at J, with 13 bases in the middle.